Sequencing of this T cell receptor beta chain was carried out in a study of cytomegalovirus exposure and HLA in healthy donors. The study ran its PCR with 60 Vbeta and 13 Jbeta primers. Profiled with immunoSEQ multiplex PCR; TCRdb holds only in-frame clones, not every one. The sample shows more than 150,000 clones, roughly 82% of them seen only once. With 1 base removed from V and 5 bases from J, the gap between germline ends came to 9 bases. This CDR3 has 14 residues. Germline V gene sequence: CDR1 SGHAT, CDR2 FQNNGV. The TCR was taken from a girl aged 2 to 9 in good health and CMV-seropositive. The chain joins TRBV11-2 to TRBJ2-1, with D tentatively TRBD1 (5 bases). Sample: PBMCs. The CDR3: CASSLGGRNNEQFF. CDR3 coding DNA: TGTGCCAGCAGCTTAGGGGGCAGGAACAATGAGCAGTTCTTC.